These 6 T cell receptor beta chains were sequenced from one sample in a study of blood T cell repertoires in COVID-19 (dated by TCRdb to about 2020). The method was the immunoSEQ multiplex PCR assay. Entries here come from immuneACCESS through TCRdb and include only in-frame sequences with V and J called. Some clones fail to appear in such tables; in the studies checked, an unresolved V gene covers under half of the shortfall, and the cause of the remainder is unknown. Here the sample has over 100,000 clones; approximately 86% occur a single time. Together, the top ten hold around 10% of the sample. What was sequenced was peripheral blood. All receptors derive from an older woman with COVID-19, enrolled during active disease.

This clone was seen just once. The chain joins TRBV2 to TRBJ2-3; 10 bases match TRBD1. V lost 6 bases and J lost 4; bases outside the gene matches: 7. The germline CDR1 and CDR2 sequences are SNHLY and FYNNEI. CDR3 size: 15 residues. The CDR3 DNA reads as TGTGCCAGCAGCGGACAGGGGGGAGGCCCAGATACGCAGTATTTT. This sequence encodes CASSGQGGGPDTQYF.

The V and J genes are TRBV29-1 and TRBJ2-2, with D unresolved. CDR3 length equals 12 residues. Trimming cost V 4 bases and J 1 base, with 4 bases left between them. The germline CDR1 and CDR2 sequences are SQVTM and ANQGSEA. In DNA, the CDR3 is TGCAGCGTTGCGGTGAACACCGGGGAGCTGTTTTTT. It specifies CSVAVNTGELFF.

This rearrangement joins TRBV2 to TRBJ1-5; D possibly corresponds to TRBD1 (6 bases). The CDR3 has 14 amino acids. Trimming shortened V by 6 bases and J by 2 bases, and 11 bases separated the two germline ends. CDR1 SNHLY and CDR2 FYNNEI come from the germline V gene. The CDR3 protein is CASRSNRGNQPQHF. CDR3 DNA: TGTGCCAGCAGGAGTAACAGGGGCAATCAGCCCCAGCATTTT.

The chain uses TRBV4-1 and TRBJ1-1, with 8 bases aligning to TRBD1. The CDR3 is made up of 16 amino acids. Germline V gene data show CDR1 as MGHRA and CDR2 as YSYEKL. V was pared by 0 bases and J by 6 bases, with 9 bases of the junction left unmatched. This chain's CDR3 is CASSQDWTGILAEAFF. In nucleotides, the CDR3 is TGCGCCAGCAGCCAAGATTGGACAGGGATATTGGCTGAAGCTTTCTTT.

This sequence joins TRBV7-8 and TRBJ2-7, with 8 bases matching TRBD1. The J segment lost 2 bases and the V segment lost 5 bases, leaving 5 bases of the junction unmatched. Germline loops: CDR1 SGHVS, CDR2 FQNEAQ. The CDR3 covers 14 residues. The DNA of the CDR3 is TGTGCCAGCAGCAGTGGACAGGGTACCTACGAGCAGTACTTC. Residues: CASSSGQGTYEQYF.

The chain links TRBV5-1 to TRBJ1-5, with TRBD1 as a possible D gene (5 bases). V lost 0 bases and J 7 bases, leaving 14 bases between the germline ends. Germline-derived CDR1 and CDR2 are SGHRS and YFSETQ. CDR3 length equals 15 residues. CDR3 sequence (DNA): TGCGCCAGCAGCTTGGATTTAGGGGAAGGACAGCCCCAGCATTTT. As protein: CASSLDLGEGQPQHF.